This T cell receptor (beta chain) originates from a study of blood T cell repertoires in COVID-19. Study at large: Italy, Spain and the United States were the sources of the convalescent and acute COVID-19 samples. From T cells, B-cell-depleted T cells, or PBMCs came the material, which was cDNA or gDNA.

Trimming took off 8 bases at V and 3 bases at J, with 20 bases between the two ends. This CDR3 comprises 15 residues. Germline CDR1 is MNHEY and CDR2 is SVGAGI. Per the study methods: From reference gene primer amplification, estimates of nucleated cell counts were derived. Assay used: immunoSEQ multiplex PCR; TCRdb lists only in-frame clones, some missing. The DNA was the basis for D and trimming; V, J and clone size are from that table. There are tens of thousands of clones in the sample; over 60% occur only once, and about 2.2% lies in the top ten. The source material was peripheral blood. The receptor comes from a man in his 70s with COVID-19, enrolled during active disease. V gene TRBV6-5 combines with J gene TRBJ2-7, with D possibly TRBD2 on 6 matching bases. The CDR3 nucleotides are TGTGCCAGCCGGAGGGCCTTGGACTACCTCTACGAGCAGTACTTC. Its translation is CASRRALDYLYEQYF.